Below, 18 T cell receptor beta chains from the same sample are listed, as sequenced in a study of T-cell reconstitution after alpha-beta-depleted transplantation in children. Preparation of the TCRbeta library used unique molecular identifiers. TCRdb re-called the PCR reads with MiXCR, one entry per CDR3 protein. The data show approximately 490,000 distinct CDR3 sequences, roughly 10% seen once. Material: PBMCs, obtained before TCRalphabeta/CD19-depleted stem cell transplant. These receptors all stem from a child aged 2-15 years with inherited bone marrow failure, due to receive a stem cell transplant.

The rearrangement joins TRBV24-1 to TRBJ1-5; D remains unclear. Germline assignment: CDR1 KGHDR and CDR2 SFDVKD. This CDR3 contains 15 residues. V was trimmed by 6 bases and J by 1 base, leaving 12 bases between them. The CDR3, as DNA: TGTGCCACCAGTTTTGTCGGGGTGAGCAATCAGCCCCAGCATTTT. Translation gives CATSFVGVSNQPQHF.

The chain links TRBV20-1 to TRBJ2-3; 7 bases are a match to TRBD1. The length of the CDR3 is 15 residues. Trimming took 6 bases from V and 1 from J; bases not matched to a gene: 10. Germline V gene lookup returns CDR1 DFQATT and CDR2 SNEGSKA (reference sequence). The CDR3 DNA sequence: TGCAGTGCGAGCCGAGGGGGCGCTGGCACAGATACGCAGTATTTT. Protein: CSASRGGAGTDTQYF.

This clonotype was seen at least ten times. The chain uses TRBV20-1 and TRBJ2-3, with no clear D. The ends were cut back, 3 bases at V and 2 bases at J, with 9 bases in the middle. This CDR3 has 13 residues. CDR1 and CDR2 (germline): DFQATT, SNEGSKA (reference sequence). CDR3 DNA: TGCAGTGCTAGGGACGGACCCACAGATACGCAGTATTTT. Translated: CSARDGPTDTQYF.

This clonotype was picked up a small number of times. This sequence joins TRBV19 and TRBJ2-7, with TRBD2 matching 14 bases. Germline V gene lookup returns CDR1 LNHDA and CDR2 SQIVND (reference sequence). The CDR3 contains 15 residues. V trimming: 4 bases; J trimming: 2 bases; junction bases outside the gene matches: 1. This CDR3 reads CASSRLAGGTYEQYF. The CDR3 DNA sequence: TGTGCCAGTAGTAGACTAGCGGGAGGGACCTACGAGCAGTACTTC.

This clonotype was recorded at least ten times. The rearrangement uses TRBV5-1 and TRBJ2-1, with TRBD2 matching over 9 bases. The V gene's germline CDR1 is SGHRS and CDR2 YFSETQ. V lost 6 bases to trimming and J lost 8 bases; unmatched junction nucleotides: 9. This CDR3 has 14 amino acids. The CDR3 is CASTLVAGAHEQFF. Written as DNA, the CDR3 is TGCGCCAGCACCCTCGTAGCGGGAGCCCATGAGCAGTTCTTC.

Ten or more counts support this clonotype. The gene calls are TRBV20-1 and TRBJ2-3; the match to TRBD2 covers 13 bases. The germline V gene has CDR1 DFQATT and CDR2 SNEGSKA (reference sequence). The CDR3 consists of 15 residues. The CDR3 reads CSGGAGLAGADTQYF. The CDR3, as DNA: TGCAGCGGGGGGGCCGGACTAGCGGGAGCAGATACGCAGTATTTT.

This chain uses TRBV7-2 with TRBJ2-4; D is perhaps TRBD2 (5 bases). Germline CDR1 and CDR2: SGHTA and FQGNSA. The CDR3 has 16 residues. V lost 2 bases and J lost 0, with 11 bases in between. The CDR3 nucleotides are TGTGCCAGCAGCTTACTCATCGGACTAGCCAAAAACATTCAGTACTTC. Protein sequence: CASSLLIGLAKNIQYF.

This clonotype was recorded many times. The gene calls are TRBV19 and TRBJ2-1; D might be TRBD2 (6 bases). CDR1 LNHDA and CDR2 SQIVND come from the germline V gene (reference sequence). The CDR3 runs to 15 residues. V was shortened by 7 bases and J by 2 bases, with 15 bases between the two germline ends. The CDR3 loop reads CASTPGLDPYNEQFF. CDR3 nucleotides: TGTGCCAGTACCCCGGGACTCGACCCCTACAATGAGCAGTTCTTC. Full variable domain (missing parts from reference TRBV19 and TRBJ2-1): DGGITQSPKYLFRKEGQNVTLSCEQNLNHDAMYWYRQDPGQGLRLIYYSQIVNDFQKGDIAEGYSVSREKKESFPLTVTSAQKNPTAFYLCASTPGLDPYNEQFFGPGTRLTVL.

This clonotype appeared many times. The chain links TRBV7-8 to TRBJ2-1, with 12 bases identical to TRBD2. The CDR3 spans 20 residues. The V segment lost 5 bases and the J segment 4 bases; nucleotides outside the gene matches: 18. From germline, CDR1 is SGHVS and CDR2 FQNEAQ. Here the CDR3 reads CASSPRLAGAPLDVYNEQFF. CDR3 nucleotide sequence: TGTGCCAGCAGCCCTCGACTAGCGGGAGCCCCCCTCGATGTATACAATGAGCAGTTCTTC.

The V call is TRBV3-1, the J call TRBJ2-1; 10 positions match TRBD1. CDR1 and CDR2 from the germline V gene are LGHDT and YNNKEL (reference sequence). CDR3 length equals 15 residues. Unmatched junction bases numbered 5, after V lost 4 bases and J lost 5 bases. The CDR3 is CASSPRDRGDNEQFF. DNA of the CDR3: TGTGCCAGCAGCCCTAGGGACAGGGGTGACAATGAGCAGTTCTTC.

V and J are TRBV27 and TRBJ2-1, with 12 bases lining up with TRBD2. The germline gives CDR1 MNHEY, CDR2 SMNVEV (reference sequence). CDR3 length: 16 residues. Losses at the gene ends were 1 base for V and 6 bases for J; bases not matched to a gene: 4. The CDR3 is CASSLLSTSGSNEQFF. In DNA form, the CDR3 reads TGTGCCAGCAGTTTATTATCGACTAGCGGGAGCAATGAGCAGTTCTTC.

This clonotype was seen ten or more times. V and J are TRBV27 and TRBJ2-7; possibly TRBD2 for D (7 bases). The CDR3 is made up of 16 amino acids. Germline CDR1 and CDR2: MNHEY and SMNVEV (reference sequence). V was pared by 0 bases and J by 1 base, with 13 bases between. The DNA for the CDR3 is TGTGCCAGCAGTTTATCGGCGGGGGCCCCATCCTACGAGCAGTACTTC. It specifies CASSLSAGAPSYEQYF.

Remarks on this clonotype: A much bigger clone sits one base away, suggesting this may be a read error. The chain is built from TRBV28 and TRBJ2-1, with 10 bases aligning to TRBD2. CDR3 length: 17 residues. From germline, CDR1 is MDHEN and CDR2 SYDVKM. The CDR3 region is CASSSAGTSETYNDQFF. The CDR3 nucleotides read TGTGCCAGCAGTTCAGCGGGGACTAGCGAAACCTACAATGACCAGTTCTTC.

The J gene is TRBJ1-1, the V gene TRBV12-3 or TRBV12-4; D not resolved. Trimming removed 5 bases from V and 3 bases from J, with 13 bases in between. This CDR3 contains 14 residues. As DNA, the CDR3 is TGTGCCAGCAGTCTTTTCCTCCGGGACACTGAAGCTTTCTTT. It yields the protein CASSLFLRDTEAFF.

The table lists this clonotype with a few counts. The V call is TRBV5-1, the J call TRBJ2-1, with TRBD2 identical over 12 bases. With V trimmed by 3 bases and J by 10 bases, 11 bases remained unmatched. The CDR3 has 16 residues. Germline loops: CDR1 SGHRS, CDR2 YFSETQ. The CDR3 region is CASSWGLAGSREEQFF. In DNA, the CDR3 is TGCGCCAGCAGCTGGGGACTAGCGGGCTCCCGGGAGGAGCAGTTCTTC.

This clonotype was detected many times. V and J are TRBV2 and TRBJ2-7, with D perhaps matching TRBD2 (6 bases). Germline CDR1 SNHLY, CDR2 FYNNEI. Trimming removed 6 bases from V and 7 bases from J, with 16 bases in between. The CDR3 covers 13 residues. The CDR3 reads CASRADAGGEQYF. The CDR3 DNA follows: TGTGCCAGCAGGGCCGACGCCGGGGGAGAGCAGTACTTC.

This clonotype has a count of ten or more. The J gene is TRBJ2-6, the V gene TRBV6-2 or TRBV6-3; possible D gene TRBD2, 6 bases. Germline assignment: CDR1 MNHEY and CDR2 SVGEGT. Trimming stripped 0 bases from V and 4 bases from J, with 10 bases between. The CDR3 has 16 residues. CDR3 DNA: TGTGCCAGCAGTTACTCGACTAGATCCGGGGCCAACGTCCTGACTTTC. Its protein is CASSYSTRSGANVLTF.

This clonotype was detected a few times. This chain links TRBV11-2 with TRBJ2-7, with 13 bases lining up with TRBD2. This CDR3 spans 18 amino acids. The germline V gene encodes CDR1 SGHAT and CDR2 FQNNGV. The V gene end was trimmed by 5 bases and the J gene end by 4 bases; junction bases not matched to a gene: 14. The CDR3 DNA reads as TGTGCCAGCAGCCCGGGACTAGCGGGATTGGCGGGTTTTTACGAGCAGTACTTC. This translates into CASSPGLAGLAGFYEQYF.